Sequencing of this TCR beta chain was carried out in a study of CD8+ T cells in alopecia areata. General study points: Possibly as an HLA-related effect, TCR sharing across patients appeared less clear than in mice.

As the sequencing template, cDNA was produced by extracting RNA and reverse transcribing it. Sequenced by immunoSEQ multiplex PCR; TCRdb stores in-frame clones only, minus some. The profile shows around 100,000 clones, less than 70% of them singletons. In regard to this clone: The antigen remains unidentified.

The sample's treatment: oral pan-JAK inhibitor, 5-10 mg twice daily. J was trimmed by 1 base and V by 3 bases; bases with no gene match: 13. Germline CDR1 reads SGHTA; CDR2 reads FQGNSA. The CDR3 is 19 amino acids. The sequencing used CD4+ T cells sorted from blood, collected at week 24, from a patient treated with tofacitinib. This chain links TRBV7-2 with TRBJ2-3, with TRBD2 matching 10 bases. This TCR derives from a human donor with alopecia areata. This CDR3 reads CASSFPRRSSGGRTDTQYF. The CDR3 DNA follows: TGTGCCAGCAGCTTCCCCCGACGTTCTAGCGGGGGCCGCACAGATACGCAGTATTTT.